The 23 T cell receptor beta chains below come from one sample, sequenced in a study of blood T cells in healthy people across ages. Through a sample-barcoded 5' primer and a J-beta primer mix, a second PCR was run for 7 to 11 cycles. Each CDR3 protein is one row after TCRdb ran MiXCR on the 5' RACE reads. The top ten clones hold roughly 14% of a sample with hundreds of thousands of distinct CDR3 sequences, around 50% of them seen once. Sample: blood. The receptors were gathered from a woman of 80 years or more in good health.

This clonotype was found many times. In DNA form, the CDR3 reads TGTGCCAGCAGACAGACCCAAACAGATACGCAGTATTTT. This sequence encodes CASRQTQTDTQYF. The V call is TRBV12-3 or TRBV12-4, the J call TRBJ2-3; D not resolved. The CDR3 has 13 residues. The ends were cut back, 6 bases at V and 3 bases at J, with 10 bases in the middle.

This clonotype was found many times. This chain connects TRBV4-2 to TRBJ2-1; weak D call: TRBD1 (6 bases). The CDR3 covers 22 residues. Trimming left V 5 bases short and J 0 bases short, with 32 bases between. Germline V gene sequence: CDR1 LGHNA, CDR2 YNFKEQ. CDR3 amino acids: CASSALGVGGLIISSSYNEQFF. CDR3 bases: TGTGCCAGCAGCGCGCTGGGGGTAGGGGGTTTAATCATCTCTAGCTCCTACAATGAGCAGTTCTTC.

This chain uses TRBV20-1 with TRBJ2-1, with 13 bases fitting TRBD2. The CDR3 runs to 18 residues. V dropped 2 bases and J dropped 7; count of bases not matched to a gene: 14. The germline CDR1 and CDR2 sequences are DFQATT and SNEGSKA (reference sequence). The CDR3 protein is CSARRTSGGAHFRNEQFF. The DNA for the CDR3 is TGCAGTGCTAGACGGACTAGCGGGGGAGCGCACTTTCGAAATGAGCAGTTCTTC.

This clonotype showed up just a few times. The chain links TRBV13 to TRBJ2-3; D is unclear. Trimming took off 2 bases at V and 5 bases at J, with 8 bases between the two ends. The CDR3 is 13 residues long. Germline-derived CDR1 and CDR2 are PRHDT and FYEKMQ (reference sequence). The CDR3 DNA reads TGTGCCAGCAGCTTAAGGGTCGGAGATACGCAGTATTTT. Residues: CASSLRVGDTQYF.

In this sample, this clonotype turned up many times. The rearrangement links TRBV10-1 to TRBJ2-7; D could derive from TRBD1 or TRBD2 (5 bases each). Looked up from germline, CDR1 is WNHNN and CDR2 is SYGVQD (reference sequence). Between the trimmed V and J ends, which lost 4 bases and 3 bases, there was a span of 19 bases. The CDR3 consists of 16 residues. The DNA for the CDR3 is TGCGCCAGCAGTGTGGGGACCCGCAAGGTACGCTACGAGCAGTACTTC. Translation gives CASSVGTRKVRYEQYF.

The J gene is TRBJ2-7, the V gene TRBV5-1; 7 positions match TRBD1. CDR1 and CDR2 (germline): SGHRS, YFSETQ. The CDR3 consists of 13 residues. Trimming cost V 5 bases and J 4 bases; bases outside gene matches: 6. CDR3 DNA sequence: TGCGCCAGCAGTGGGGACAGATTTTACGAGCAGTACTTC. It specifies CASSGDRFYEQYF.

V gene TRBV12-3 or TRBV12-4 combines with J gene TRBJ2-3; D gene ambiguous. V lost 5 bases and J lost 2, with 11 bases in between. The CDR3 consists of 14 residues. The CDR3 is CASSVTGPTDTQYF. CDR3 DNA: TGTGCCAGCAGTGTAACCGGACCCACAGATACGCAGTATTTT.

In its sample, this clonotype was seen once. In DNA form, the CDR3 reads TGTGCCAGCAGCTTGTGGCTCGGGGTCGCTTTCTTT. Translation: CASSLWLGVAFF. This chain uses TRBV7-2 with TRBJ1-1; D call uncertain. Trimming pared 3 bases from V and 11 bases from J, leaving 13 bases between. The CDR3 contains 12 residues. Germline loops: CDR1 SGHTA, CDR2 FQGNSA.

As to this clonotype: Sequence at one end of the junction differs from germline and may be a read error. The V call is TRBV30, the J call TRBJ2-5; the D is unclear. The CDR3 has 12 residues. Germline V gene data show CDR1 as GTSNPN and CDR2 as SVGIG (reference sequence). The DNA of the CDR3 is TGTGTCTGGAGTGCTAGTAAAGAGACCCAGTACTTC. It is translated as CVWSASKETQYF.

This clonotype was observed many times. This chain joins TRBV12-3 or TRBV12-4 and TRBJ2-1, with D unclear. The CDR3 loop spans 14 amino acids. Trimming took off 7 bases at V and 4 bases at J, with 14 bases between the two ends. CDR3: CASTIGSTYNEQFF. In nucleotides, the CDR3 is TGTGCCAGCACCATTGGGTCTACTTACAATGAGCAGTTCTTC.

About this clonotype itself: Since a much larger clone is just one base distant, this may be a read error. The gene calls are TRBV27 and TRBJ2-1; 7 bases fit TRBD2. The J call may be mistaken, given a closer DNA end match to TRBJ2-7. The germline gives CDR1 MNHEY, CDR2 SMNVEV (reference sequence). The CDR3 is made up of 16 amino acids. The CDR3 DNA follows: TGTGCCAGCAGTTTGAGGCGGGAGAGCTCCTACAATGAGCAGTACTTC. Residues: CASSLRRESSYNEQYF.

V and J are TRBV5-1 and TRBJ2-2; D ambiguous. V dropped 3 bases and J dropped 7 bases, with 7 bases sitting between them. The length of the CDR3 is 12 residues. Germline-derived CDR1 and CDR2 are SGHRS and YFSETQ. This CDR3 reads CASSWLVGELFF. The DNA for the CDR3 is TGCGCCAGCAGCTGGCTGGTCGGGGAGCTGTTTTTT. Combining the CDR3 with reference TRBV5-1 and TRBJ2-2 gives the whole variable domain KAGVTQTPRYLIKTRGQQVTLSCSPISGHRSVSWYQQTPGQGLQFLFEYFSETQRNKGNFPGRFSGRQFSNSRSEMNVSTLELGDSALYLCASSWLVGELFFGEGSRLTVL.

This clonotype has ten or more counts. CDR3 nucleotides: TGTGCCAGCAGCGAACCGGGACTAGCGGGTGGTAATGAGCAGTTCTTC. Its protein product is CASSEPGLAGGNEQFF. The rearrangement links TRBV7-3 to TRBJ2-1; 12 positions agree with TRBD2. This CDR3 region has 16 residues. The germline gives CDR1 SGHTA, CDR2 FQGTGA. V lost 5 bases, J lost 7 bases, and 9 bases stayed unmatched. Filled out from reference TRBV7-3 and TRBJ2-1, the complete variable domain reads GAGVSQTPSNKVTEKGKYVELRCDPISGHTALYWYRQSLGQGPEFLIYFQGTGAADDSGLPNDRFFAVRPEGSVSTLKIQRTERGDSAVYLCASSEPGLAGGNEQFFGPGTRLTVL.

V and J are TRBV13 and TRBJ1-1; TRBD1 matches at 9 bases. V lost 5 bases to trimming and J lost 10 bases; unmatched junction nucleotides: 17. This CDR3 has 16 amino acids. Looked up from germline, CDR1 is PRHDT and CDR2 is FYEKMQ (reference sequence). The CDR3 protein is CASSGDPGQGRGRAFF. The CDR3 DNA is TGTGCCAGCAGCGGAGACCCGGGACAGGGTCGGGGCAGAGCTTTCTTT. The complete variable domain, with remaining parts taken from reference TRBV13 and TRBJ1-1, reads AAGVIQSPRHLIKEKRETATLKCYPIPRHDTVYWYQQGPGQDPQFLISFYEKMQSDKGSIPDRFSAQQFSDYHSELNMSSLELGDSALYFCASSGDPGQGRGRAFFGQGTRLTVV.

This clonotype was seen more than once but under ten times. The chain links TRBV3-1 to TRBJ2-2; 8 positions agree with TRBD2. The CDR3 sequence is 16 residues long. Unmatched junction bases numbered 7, after V lost 4 bases and J lost 3 bases. Germline V gene sequence: CDR1 LGHDT, CDR2 YNNKEL (reference sequence). CDR3 amino acids: CASSLLSGSHTGELFF. CDR3 DNA: TGTGCCAGCAGCCTATTGAGCGGGAGTCACACCGGGGAGCTGTTTTTT. Full variable domain (missing parts from reference TRBV3-1 and TRBJ2-2): DTAVSQTPKYLVTQMGNDKSIKCEQNLGHDTMYWYKQDSKKFLKIMFSYNNKELIINETVPNRFSPKSPDKAHLNLHINSLELGDSAVYFCASSLLSGSHTGELFFGEGSRLTVL.

This clonotype was seen many times. The chain links TRBV27 to TRBJ2-7; D remains unclear. In germline, CDR1 is MNHEY, CDR2 SMNVEV (reference sequence). V lost 3 bases, J lost 5 bases, and 8 bases lay in between. The CDR3 contains 12 residues. CDR3 nucleotides: TGTGCCAGCAGTTTCATGGGCAACGAGCAGTACTTC. This codes for CASSFMGNEQYF.

At least ten counts were recorded for this clonotype. The chain carries TRBV10-1 and TRBJ2-5; no reliable D call. The V and J ends lost 6 bases and 1 base respectively, with 12 bases between them. Per the germline V gene, CDR1 is WNHNN and CDR2 is SYGVQD (reference sequence). This CDR3 contains 14 residues. For the CDR3, the DNA is TGCGCCAGCAGCCCCTCGGACGTCCAAGAGACCCAGTACTTC. It is translated as CASSPSDVQETQYF.

This chain joins TRBV5-1 and TRBJ2-2; D is unclear. Germline values: CDR1 SGHRS, CDR2 YFSETQ. V was trimmed by 0 bases and J by 5 bases, leaving 11 bases between them. CDR3 length: 15 amino acids. CDR3 in DNA: TGCGCCAGCAGCTTGGATTGGGTCTTTACCGGGGAGCTGTTTTTT. This translates into CASSLDWVFTGELFF.

The chain uses TRBV6-5 and TRBJ2-5; D is undetermined. In germline, CDR1 is MNHEY, CDR2 SVGAGI. V lost 6 bases to trimming and J lost 0 bases, with 17 bases between them. This CDR3 comprises 16 residues. The CDR3 DNA reads TGTGCCAGCAGGCCTCTAACGGGCCCCGACCAAGAGACCCAGTACTTC. Translated, it gives CASRPLTGPDQETQYF.

The V and J genes are TRBV10-3 and TRBJ2-5; 7 bases are a match to TRBD2. CDR3 length equals 13 residues. Germline values: CDR1 ENHRY, CDR2 SYGVKD. Trimming removed 10 bases from V and 4 bases from J; junction bases left unmatched: 9. The CDR3 region is CATTLAMGETQYF. The CDR3 coding sequence is TGTGCCACCACACTAGCGATGGGAGAGACCCAGTACTTC.

This clonotype was seen ten or more times. This chain joins TRBV28 and TRBJ2-7; TRBD2 agrees at 7 bases. After removal of 5 bases from V and 5 bases from J, the junction contained 12 bases not matched to a gene. The germline V gene encodes CDR1 MDHEN and CDR2 SYDVKM. CDR3 size: 15 residues. CDR3 in amino acids: CASSLISPGRNEQYF. In nucleotides, the CDR3 is TGTGCCAGCAGTCTCATCTCCCCCGGGAGGAACGAGCAGTACTTC.

This clonotype was observed many times. The chain couples TRBV3-1 to TRBJ2-3; D is ambiguous. The germline V gene has CDR1 LGHDT and CDR2 YNNKEL (reference sequence). Between the trimmed V and J ends, which lost 3 bases and 7 bases, there was a span of 11 bases. The CDR3 is 13 residues long. The CDR3 nucleotides are TGTGCCAGCAGCCATAAGGGTGGGAATACGCAGTATTTT. Translating gives CASSHKGGNTQYF.

The rearrangement uses TRBV6-6 and TRBJ1-5; D is unresolved. CDR3 length: 14 residues. CDR1 MNHNY and CDR2 SVGAGI come from the germline V gene (reference sequence). V was trimmed by 6 bases and J by 7 bases, leaving 16 bases between them. The CDR3 DNA sequence: TGTGCCAGCAGACCACAGCTAACCACGCAGCCCCAGCATTTT. Its protein product is CASRPQLTTQPQHF.